These 25 T cell receptor beta chains were all obtained from the same sample, sequenced in a study of T cells in Graves' hyperthyroidism and ophthalmopathy. The source material, RNA transcripts, was used to amplify TCR beta CDR3 regions. Researchers ran a first-round RT-PCR on the TCR CDR3 using the HTBI primer set. Each CDR3 protein is one row after TCRdb ran MiXCR on the multiplex PCR reads. The sample lists over 250,000 distinct CDR3 sequences; 25% to 30% were seen once. The material sequenced was blood. The origin of the receptors is a middle-aged man with Graves' hyperthyroidism that later progressed to Graves' ophthalmopathy.

There are many counts of this clonotype. The V call is TRBV7-3, the J call TRBJ1-1, with TRBD1 matching 9 bases. J gave up 11 bases and V 3 bases, and 7 bases lay outside the gene matches. From germline, CDR1 is SGHTA and CDR2 FQGTGA. This CDR3 has 13 residues. CDR3 protein: CASSLGLQGAAFF. CDR3 sequence (DNA): TGTGCCAGCAGCTTGGGACTACAGGGGGCGGCTTTCTTT.

The rearrangement joins TRBV6-1 to TRBJ2-7; the D gene is possibly TRBD1 (5 bases). V was clipped by 1 base and J by 2 bases, with 6 bases between them. The germline V gene has CDR1 MNHNS and CDR2 SASEGT. The CDR3 runs 13 residues. The CDR3 region is CASSEGGAYEQYF. Here the CDR3 DNA reads TGTGCCAGCAGTGAAGGGGGCGCCTACGAGCAGTACTTC.

In this sample, this clonotype turned up many times. V usage is TRBV28 and J usage is TRBJ1-6; unclear D gene. The CDR3 has 14 residues. Germline CDR1 MDHEN, CDR2 SYDVKM. V was trimmed by 8 bases and J by 8 bases, leaving 16 bases between them. The CDR3 coding sequence is TGTGCCAGCCTCGAGTCTGGGGTCGATTCACCCCTCCACTTT. It yields the protein CASLESGVDSPLHF. Looking up the rest from reference TRBV28 and TRBJ1-6 gives the full variable domain: DVKVTQSSRYLVKRTGEKVFLECVQDMDHENMFWYRQDPGLGLRLIYFSYDVKMKEKGDIPEGYSVSREKKERFSLILESASTNQTSMYLCASLESGVDSPLHFGNGTRLTVT.

This clonotype was seen at least ten times. The chain combines TRBV30 with TRBJ2-7; 7 nucleotides line up with TRBD1. After removal of 2 bases from V and 6 bases from J, the junction contained 16 bases not matched to a gene. Germline V gene lookup returns CDR1 GTSNPN and CDR2 SVGIG (reference sequence). This CDR3 is built from 16 residues. The CDR3 protein is CAWSPTPQGVEVEQYF. The CDR3 nucleotides read TGTGCCTGGAGTCCAACACCCCAGGGGGTTGAGGTCGAGCAGTACTTC.

The chain couples TRBV6-1 to TRBJ2-2, with D perhaps TRBD2 (5 bases). Deletions cut 5 bases from V and 6 bases from J, with 16 bases between. The V gene's germline CDR1 is MNHNS and CDR2 SASEGT. The CDR3 length is 15 residues. This CDR3 is CASSQTGLASGELFF. CDR3 sequence (DNA): TGTGCCAGCAGTCAGACGGGGTTGGCTTCCGGGGAGCTGTTTTTT.

There are a few counts of this clonotype. The CDR3 DNA sequence: TGTGCCAGCAGCCCGGGGGGCTACTCCTCCTACGAGCAGTACTTC. Translated, it gives CASSPGGYSSYEQYF. The chain recombines TRBV11-2 with TRBJ2-7; a weak D match, TRBD2 (7 bases). CDR3 size: 15 residues. The germline V gene encodes CDR1 SGHAT and CDR2 FQNNGV. V dropped 5 bases and J dropped 0 bases, with 14 bases sitting between them.

This clonotype was detected ten times or more. V and J are TRBV20-1 and TRBJ1-5; tentative D call: TRBD1 (5 bases). The V gene's germline CDR1 is DFQATT and CDR2 SNEGSKA (reference sequence). This CDR3 contains 12 residues. Trimming took off 3 bases at V and 5 bases at J, with 8 bases between the two ends. Here the CDR3 DNA reads TGCAGTGCTAGTTCGGGGGATCAGCCCCAGCATTTT. It translates to CSASSGDQPQHF.

This chain uses TRBV6-1 with TRBJ2-5, with 10 bases matching TRBD1. Germline CDR1 MNHNS, CDR2 SASEGT. The trim removed 2 bases at V and 5 bases at J, leaving 8 bases unmatched. The CDR3 has 16 residues. As DNA, the CDR3 is TGTGCCAGCAGTGAATGGGGGACAGGGGCGGGGGAGACCCAGTACTTC. It codes for CASSEWGTGAGETQYF.

This clonotype has just a few counts. One end of the junction is discordant with germline, which a read error may explain. This sequence joins TRBV12-3 or TRBV12-4 and TRBJ1-5, with TRBD1 matching over 8 bases. This CDR3 comprises 15 residues. Here the CDR3 DNA reads TGTACCAGCAGACGTACAGGGGGGGGCAATCAGCCCCAGCATTTT. As protein: CTSRRTGGGNQPQHF.

The CDR3 here is CASTSPNTGELFF. In DNA form, the CDR3 reads TGTGCCAGCACTAGCCCGAACACCGGGGAGCTGTTTTTT. The rearrangement uses TRBV6-2 or TRBV6-3 and TRBJ2-2, with D perhaps matching TRBD2 (5 bases). Trimming pared 7 bases from V and 0 bases from J, leaving 6 bases between. The CDR3 length is 13 residues. In germline, CDR1 is MNHEY, CDR2 SVGEGT.

This clonotype was recorded many times. The chain is built from TRBV7-2 and TRBJ1-1; D might be TRBD1 (5 bases). Trimming cost V 0 bases and J 8 bases, with 13 bases left between them. Germline CDR1 is SGHTA and CDR2 is FQGNSA. CDR3 length: 14 residues. The CDR3 DNA reads as TGTGCCAGCAGCTTAGCGAACACAGGTACCGAAGCTTTCTTT. This sequence encodes CASSLANTGTEAFF.

This clonotype was recorded at least ten times. V and J are TRBV24-1 and TRBJ1-1; the match to TRBD1 covers 7 bases. There are 13 residues in the CDR3. J gave up 6 bases and V 4 bases, and 4 bases lay outside the gene matches. Germline loops: CDR1 KGHDR, CDR2 SFDVKD. CDR3 residues: CATSENRGAEAFF. CDR3 DNA: TGTGCCACCAGTGAAAACAGGGGAGCTGAAGCTTTCTTT.

This clonotype has at least ten counts. The gene calls are TRBV7-8 and TRBJ2-5, with unresolved D. CDR3 size: 12 residues. Germline assignment: CDR1 SGHVS and CDR2 FQNEAQ. With 2 bases removed from V and 4 bases from J, the gap between germline ends came to 5 bases. The CDR3 is CASSLRRETQYF. DNA for the CDR3: TGTGCCAGCAGCTTAAGGCGAGAGACCCAGTACTTC.

This clonotype was recorded only once. J is TRBJ2-7 and V is TRBV12-3 or TRBV12-4, with a tentative D call TRBD1 (6 bases). CDR3 size: 14 residues. With 4 bases removed from V and 3 bases from J, the gap between germline ends came to 13 bases. The CDR3 coding sequence is TGTGCCAGCAGTTCCGGGACAAGAGGCTACGAGCAGTACTTC. Its translation: CASSSGTRGYEQYF.

This clonotype occurred many times. V and J are TRBV5-1 and TRBJ2-7; 9 bases are a match to TRBD1. The germline CDR1 and CDR2 sequences are SGHRS and YFSETQ. This CDR3 has 14 amino acids. With 6 bases clipped from V and 2 bases from J, the junction kept 6 bases outside the gene matches. The CDR3 reads CASTNRTGAYEQYF. The CDR3 region has the DNA TGCGCCAGCACCAATCGGACAGGGGCCTACGAGCAGTACTTC.

This clonotype came up many times. CDR3 DNA sequence: TGTGCCAGCACCATTGGGGTGGAGCAGTACTTC. It yields the protein CASTIGVEQYF. This chain links TRBV7-2 with TRBJ2-7; D is unclear. Germline V gene sequence: CDR1 SGHTA, CDR2 FQGNSA. The V and J ends lost 7 bases and 7 bases respectively, with 11 bases between them. The CDR3 length is 11 residues.

This clonotype was detected ten times or more. The chain is built from TRBV12-3 or TRBV12-4 and TRBJ2-4; D perhaps matches TRBD1 (5 bases). This CDR3 has 19 amino acids. Trimming pared 4 bases from V and 4 bases from J, leaving 26 bases between. The CDR3 nucleotides read TGTGCCAGCAGTTCTAGACAGATGTTGCCCAGTGGGCGTAAAAACATTCAGTACTTC. This codes for CASSSRQMLPSGRKNIQYF.

The chain is built from TRBV29-1 and TRBJ2-5; 10 nucleotides match TRBD2. Germline CDR1 reads SQVTM; CDR2 reads ANQGSEA. Trimming took 4 bases from V and 5 from J; bases not matched to a gene: 10. The CDR3 totals 15 residues. The CDR3 nucleotides are TGCAGCGTTGTCGGGGTGATAGCGGGAGGCGAGACCCAGTACTTC. This translates into CSVVGVIAGGETQYF.

This clonotype has a count of ten or more. This sequence joins TRBV11-1 and TRBJ1-2, with D uncertain. CDR1 SGHAT and CDR2 FQDESV come from the germline V gene (reference sequence). This CDR3 has 18 amino acids. Trimming took 5 bases from V and 0 from J, leaving 22 bases between them. The CDR3 DNA sequence: TGTGCCAGCAGCCCCCGCCCGGAAATAAGGTTCACTAACTATGGCTACACCTTC. Translating gives CASSPRPEIRFTNYGYTF.

This clonotype was counted many times. The gene calls are TRBV29-1 and TRBJ2-7; D unresolved. CDR3 length equals 11 residues. Germline lookup yields CDR1 SQVTM and CDR2 ANQGSEA. The V end was cut by 3 bases, the J end by 2 bases, with 5 bases between. The CDR3 here is CSVEPPYEQYF. For the CDR3, the DNA is TGCAGCGTTGAGCCCCCCTACGAGCAGTACTTC.

This clonotype has ten or more counts. The V call is TRBV20-1, the J call TRBJ1-6; D gene uncertain. The CDR3 extends over 12 amino acids. Germline assignment: CDR1 DFQATT and CDR2 SNEGSKA (reference sequence). The germline V and J ends were trimmed by 5 bases and 9 bases, with 11 bases remaining between them. In DNA, the CDR3 is TGCAGTGCTGAGTACGGGAGTTCACCCCTCCACTTT. Its translation is CSAEYGSSPLHF.

This clonotype was found once. In nucleotides, the CDR3 is TGTGCCAGCAGTGAGGTAGCGGGGGGGAGTTACGAGCAGTACTTC. Translation gives CASSEVAGGSYEQYF. This chain joins TRBV25-1 and TRBJ2-7; the match to TRBD2 covers 11 bases. V was pared by 3 bases and J by 4 bases, with 5 bases of the junction left unmatched. Germline values: CDR1 MGHDK, CDR2 SYGVNS. The CDR3 extends over 15 amino acids.

Ten or more counts support this clonotype. The rearrangement uses TRBV19 and TRBJ2-7; possibly TRBD1 for D (5 bases). The ends were cut back, 3 bases at V and 6 bases at J, with 6 bases in the middle. The CDR3 is 11 amino acids. Germline values: CDR1 LNHDA, CDR2 SQIVND (reference sequence). CDR3 nucleotides: TGTGCCAGTAGTATTAGGGGCGAGCAGTACTTC. It is translated as CASSIRGEQYF.

This clonotype appeared many times. The J gene is TRBJ2-5, the V gene TRBV20-1; D may be TRBD1 or TRBD2 (5 bases each). Germline CDR1 is DFQATT and CDR2 is SNEGSKA (reference sequence). The CDR3 is 14 amino acids. V gave up 1 base and J gave up 3 bases, with 12 bases separating them. Here the CDR3 reads CSARGSGRKETQYF. As DNA, the CDR3 is TGCAGTGCTAGAGGATCGGGACGAAAAGAGACCCAGTACTTC.

The V call is TRBV28, the J call TRBJ1-6; D ambiguous. Germline CDR1 is MDHEN and CDR2 is SYDVKM. CDR3 length equals 14 residues. V gave up 4 bases and J gave up 7 bases, with 11 bases separating them. CDR3 residues: CASSSDGLNSPLHF. DNA for the CDR3: TGTGCCAGCAGTTCGGACGGTCTAAATTCACCCCTCCACTTT. Combining the CDR3 with reference TRBV28 and TRBJ1-6 gives the whole variable domain DVKVTQSSRYLVKRTGEKVFLECVQDMDHENMFWYRQDPGLGLRLIYFSYDVKMKEKGDIPEGYSVSREKKERFSLILESASTNQTSMYLCASSSDGLNSPLHFGNGTRLTVT.